Below, 9 T cell receptor beta chains from the same sample are listed, as sequenced in a study of beta chain features in type 1 diabetes. Since all of the isolated RNA was reverse transcribed, expressed TCRB transcripts were what got sequenced. Profiling relied on immunoSEQ multiplex PCR, and the TCRdb table lists in-frame clones only, not all of them. The sample holds about 130,000 clones, about a tenth seen once. Sequencing used central memory CD4+ T cells from blood. The receptors were sampled from a young man in good health.

The V and J genes are TRBV6-6 and TRBJ2-7; 8 nucleotides agree with TRBD1. Germline V lookup: CDR1 MNHNY, CDR2 SVGAGI (reference sequence). This CDR3 contains 14 residues. V shed 4 bases, J shed 5 bases, and the junction held 7 bases outside the gene matches. The CDR3 DNA is TGTGCCAGCAGTTTCCATCAGGGGGCGAACGAGCAGTACTTC. Its protein is CASSFHQGANEQYF.

This clone was counted between two and nine times. This chain links TRBV6-1 with TRBJ2-5, with a possible D match to TRBD2 (6 bases). Per the germline V gene, CDR1 is MNHNS and CDR2 is SASEGT. This CDR3 comprises 15 residues. Trimming left V 5 bases short and J 3 bases short, with 16 bases between. The CDR3 protein is CASSPPGRGKETQYF. CDR3 sequence (DNA): TGTGCCAGCAGTCCCCCGGGGCGGGGCAAAGAGACCCAGTACTTC.

DNA for the CDR3: TGTGCCAGCAGCCCTAAGACTAGCGGGGGATACAATGAGCAGTTCTTC. Translated: CASSPKTSGGYNEQFF. The chain couples TRBV7-9 to TRBJ2-1, with 12 nucleotides matching TRBD2. In germline, CDR1 is SEHNR, CDR2 FQNEAQ (reference sequence). The junction had 6 bases not matched to a gene; V was cut back by 5 bases and J by 4 bases. This CDR3 has 16 amino acids.

This clone occurred many times. The gene calls are TRBV6-6 and TRBJ1-5; TRBD1 matches at 8 bases. V was clipped by 4 bases and J by 4 bases; unmatched bases: 0. Germline CDR1 MNHNY, CDR2 SVGAGI (reference sequence). There are 13 residues in the CDR3. DNA for the CDR3: TGTGCCAGCAGTTGGACAGGGAATCAGCCCCAGCATTTT. Protein: CASSWTGNQPQHF.

V usage is TRBV28 and J usage is TRBJ2-7; maybe TRBD1 (6 bases). Trimming removed 3 bases from V and 4 bases from J, with 13 bases in between. The CDR3 is 14 amino acids. The germline V gene encodes CDR1 MDHEN and CDR2 SYDVKM. Written as DNA, the CDR3 is TGTGCCAGCAGTTTCGATAGGGGGATTTACGAGCAGTACTTC. Translation: CASSFDRGIYEQYF.

The chain joins TRBV5-1 to TRBJ2-3, with D perhaps TRBD2 (6 bases). Germline V lookup: CDR1 SGHRS, CDR2 YFSETQ. This CDR3 has 13 residues. Trimming removed 5 bases at V and 4 bases at J, with 11 bases between. The CDR3 spells CASRPRGPDTQYF. CDR3 in DNA: TGCGCCAGCAGACCGCGGGGTCCAGATACGCAGTATTTT.

This clone has only a few counts. The chain links TRBV5-8 to TRBJ1-5; D is perhaps TRBD1 (5 bases). CDR3 length: 13 amino acids. Germline-derived CDR1 and CDR2 are SGHTS and YDEGEE. V was trimmed by 4 bases and J by 7 bases, leaving 12 bases between them. The CDR3, as DNA: TGTGCCAGCAGCAGGGACTCTAACCAGCCCCAGCATTTT. Protein product: CASSRDSNQPQHF.

In this sample, this clone turned up a few times. The chain has TRBV11-2 and TRBJ2-5; 7 nucleotides agree with TRBD1. V dropped 3 bases and J dropped 4; count of bases not matched to a gene: 2. This CDR3 spans 13 amino acids. Germline CDR1 is SGHAT and CDR2 is FQNNGV. CDR3 bases: TGTGCCAGCAGCTTCAGGGACAGAGAGACCCAGTACTTC. Translation gives CASSFRDRETQYF.

A few counts support this clone. The chain uses TRBV30 and TRBJ2-3, with TRBD2 matching over 11 bases. Germline V gives CDR1 GTSNPN, CDR2 SVGIG (reference sequence). The V gene end was trimmed by 3 bases and the J gene end by 7 bases; junction bases not matched to a gene: 6. This CDR3 comprises 14 residues. The CDR3 loop reads CAWRVAGGPNTQYF. CDR3 bases: TGTGCCTGGAGGGTAGCGGGGGGGCCAAATACGCAGTATTTT.